Each of the 26 T cell receptor beta chains below was sequenced from the same sample in a study of identical twins. In TCRdb, the 5' RACE reads were re-called with MiXCR into one record per CDR3 protein. Of about 890,000 distinct CDR3 sequences listed, approximately 13% are singletons. This sample also appeared in a second study, on yellow fever vaccine responses in identical twins.

Sequenced sample: PBMCs. The origin of the receptors is a young woman in good health.

V usage is TRBV20-1 and J usage is TRBJ2-3; D remains unclear. This CDR3 is 17 amino acids long. V was trimmed by 0 bases and J by 4 bases, leaving 20 bases between them. Germline lookup yields CDR1 DFQATT and CDR2 SNEGSKA (reference sequence). CDR3 amino acids: CSARDAELKESADTQYF. The CDR3 coding sequence is TGCAGTGCTAGAGACGCCGAGCTCAAAGAGAGTGCAGATACGCAGTATTTT.

Only one count was recorded for this clonotype. The gene calls are TRBV2 and TRBJ2-5, with D unresolved. The CDR3 contains 15 residues. V dropped 6 bases and J dropped 2 bases, with 16 bases sitting between them. Germline values: CDR1 SNHLY, CDR2 FYNNEI. The DNA for the CDR3 is TGTGCCAGCAGCCGCCGCCATAACGATCAAGAGACCCAGTACTTC. Translated, it gives CASSRRHNDQETQYF.

This chain uses TRBV7-8 with TRBJ2-7, with 7 bases matching TRBD1. V lost 1 base to trimming and J lost 2 bases; unmatched junction nucleotides: 8. Germline V gene data show CDR1 as SGHVS and CDR2 as FQNEAQ. This CDR3 has 16 amino acids. This CDR3 reads CASSLGQGLETYEQYV. The CDR3 bases are TGTGCCAGCAGCTTAGGACAGGGATTAGAGACCTACGAGCAGTACGTC.

This clonotype was observed a few times. The chain uses TRBV4-1 and TRBJ2-4; 11 bases agree with TRBD2. The CDR3 is 16 amino acids. Germline CDR1 and CDR2: MGHRA and YSYEKL. J lost 1 base, V lost 5 bases, and 4 bases had no gene match. CDR3 coding DNA: TGCGCCAGCAGCGTCGTAGCGGGGGGGGCCAAAAACATTCAGTACTTC. It is translated as CASSVVAGGAKNIQYF.

The table lists this clonotype with many counts. This rearrangement joins TRBV5-1 to TRBJ2-1, with D hard to call. Trimming removed 0 bases from V and 0 bases from J, with 7 bases in between. The CDR3 spans 15 residues. CDR1 SGHRS and CDR2 YFSETQ come from the germline V gene. CDR3 residues: CASSLARSSYNEQFF. CDR3 nucleotides: TGCGCCAGCAGCTTGGCCAGGAGCTCCTACAATGAGCAGTTCTTC.

The genes are TRBV10-3 and TRBJ1-1, with a weak D call TRBD1 (5 bases). The CDR3 runs to 14 residues. Germline assignment: CDR1 ENHRY and CDR2 SYGVKD. V dropped 2 bases and J dropped 3 bases, with 10 bases sitting between them. The CDR3 nucleotides are TGTGCCATCAGTGAGAAGGGGTGGGACACTGAAGCTTTCTTT. Translating it yields CAISEKGWDTEAFF.

The chain recombines TRBV29-1 with TRBJ2-5; D unresolved. The germline V gene has CDR1 SQVTM and CDR2 ANQGSEA. The V gene lost 1 base and the J gene lost 5 bases, with 20 bases spanning the gap. The CDR3 loop spans 16 amino acids. The chain's CDR3 is CSVEVELQLPGETQYF. The CDR3 DNA is TGCAGCGTTGAAGTCGAGTTACAGCTCCCCGGGGAGACCCAGTACTTC.

This sequence joins TRBV27 and TRBJ2-7; 8 positions match TRBD1. The ends lost 5 bases at V and 3 bases at J; junction bases unmatched: 12. CDR3 length: 16 amino acids. In germline, CDR1 is MNHEY, CDR2 SMNVEV (reference sequence). The CDR3 DNA reads as TGTGCCAGCAGTCCAGCTACAGGGGGAGGCCTCTACGAGCAGTACTTC. Encoded protein: CASSPATGGGLYEQYF.

This clonotype was recorded a few times. The CDR3: CASRKGLYNEQFF. The CDR3 region has the DNA TGTGCCAGCAGAAAGGGACTTTACAATGAGCAGTTCTTC. The V call is TRBV6-1, the J call TRBJ2-1, with D possibly being TRBD2 (6 bases). Trimming cost V 6 bases and J 4 bases, with 10 bases left between them. CDR3 size: 13 residues. Germline-derived CDR1 and CDR2 are MNHNS and SASEGT.

Only one count was recorded for this clonotype. J is TRBJ2-1 and V is TRBV7-9, with D unresolved. V was shortened by 5 bases and J by 0 bases, with 14 bases between the two germline ends. The germline gives CDR1 SEHNR, CDR2 FQNEAQ (reference sequence). CDR3 length equals 16 residues. The CDR3 loop reads CASSPIAGTSYNEQFF. Written as DNA, the CDR3 is TGTGCCAGCAGCCCAATCGCAGGAACCTCCTACAATGAGCAGTTCTTC.

This clonotype was seen at least ten times. The chain has TRBV15 and TRBJ1-1; maybe TRBD1 (6 bases). V lost 7 bases, J lost 5 bases, and 14 bases lay in between. The V gene's germline CDR1 is LNHNV and CDR2 YYDKDF (reference sequence). This CDR3 spans 13 amino acids. CDR3 in amino acids: CATTNTGRTEAFF. The CDR3 bases are TGTGCCACCACCAACACAGGGAGGACTGAAGCTTTCTTT.

This clonotype was seen repeatedly, ten times or more. The chain joins TRBV7-9 to TRBJ2-7; D unresolved. CDR1 is SEHNR, CDR2 FQNEAQ, per germline (reference sequence). CDR3 length: 13 amino acids. Trimming stripped 1 base from V and 12 bases from J, with 16 bases between. CDR3 amino acids: CASSLVSGFTLYV. CDR3 nucleotides: TGTGCCAGCAGCTTAGTTTCAGGTTTTACCTTGTACGTC.

This clonotype was observed at least ten times. The chain joins TRBV5-1 to TRBJ2-3; no clear D gene. From germline, CDR1 is SGHRS and CDR2 YFSETQ. The V and J ends lost 4 bases and 0 bases respectively, with 6 bases between them. The CDR3 is 13 residues long. The CDR3 protein is CASSNPSTDTQYF. CDR3 sequence (DNA): TGCGCCAGCAGCAACCCGAGCACAGATACGCAGTATTTT.

This clonotype was seen at least ten times. The chain carries TRBV10-3 and TRBJ2-5, with TRBD2 matching 9 bases. CDR1 ENHRY and CDR2 SYGVKD come from the germline V gene. V gave up 4 bases and J gave up 6 bases; unmatched junction bases: 6. CDR3 length: 14 amino acids. The CDR3 coding sequence is TGTGCCATCAGTGGGGGTAGCGGGGGAAAGACCCAGTACTTC. Translation gives CAISGGSGGKTQYF.

This chain uses TRBV20-1 with TRBJ2-1, with TRBD2 as a possible D gene (5 bases). V was pared by 0 bases and J by 10 bases, with 7 bases between. The CDR3 contains 11 residues. CDR1 DFQATT and CDR2 SNEGSKA come from the germline V gene (reference sequence). The chain's CDR3 is CSAREEREQFF. The CDR3 DNA sequence: TGCAGTGCTAGAGAAGAGCGGGAGCAGTTCTTC.

The chain has TRBV6-5 and TRBJ2-4, with no clear D. V shed 4 bases and J shed 9 bases, with 13 bases lying between them. Germline V CDR1 and CDR2: MNHEY, SVGAGI. The CDR3 has 13 residues. CDR3 protein: CASSSGPPAIQYF. CDR3 in DNA: TGTGCCAGCAGTTCCGGACCCCCGGCCATTCAGTACTTC.

This clonotype was seen a few times. The chain has TRBV20-1 and TRBJ2-7, with TRBD2 matching 11 bases. Germline-derived CDR1 and CDR2 are DFQATT and SNEGSKA (reference sequence). This CDR3 contains 15 residues. After removal of 5 bases from V and 2 bases from J, the junction contained 8 bases not matched to a gene. CDR3 loop: CSARSSGGNTYEQYV. The CDR3 coding sequence is TGCAGTGCTCGATCTAGCGGGGGGAACACCTACGAGCAGTACGTC.

The chain combines TRBV11-2 with TRBJ2-1, with 10 bases identical to TRBD2. With 2 bases clipped from V and 9 bases from J, the junction kept 13 bases outside the gene matches. The CDR3 spans 17 residues. The germline CDR1 and CDR2 sequences are SGHAT and FQNNGV. As DNA, the CDR3 is TGTGCCAGCAGCTTAATTAAACGCGAGCGGGGGGGCGGTGAGCAGTTCTTC. Translated: CASSLIKRERGGGEQFF.

The chain recombines TRBV12-3 or TRBV12-4 with TRBJ1-4; D call uncertain. The CDR3 totals 12 residues. The V gene lost 5 bases and the J gene lost 11 bases, with 12 bases spanning the gap. The DNA for the CDR3 is TGTGCCAGCAGTCCGACTCTCGGGAAACTGTTTTTT. It translates to CASSPTLGKLFF.

A few counts support this clonotype. J is TRBJ1-1 and V is TRBV2, with 8 bases identical to TRBD1. Germline V gene data show CDR1 as SNHLY and CDR2 as FYNNEI. This CDR3 is 14 amino acids long. The J segment lost 4 bases and the V segment lost 7 bases, leaving 8 bases of the junction unmatched. CDR3 coding DNA: TGTGCCAGCATAAAACAGGGGGGTGGCACTGAAGCTTTCTTT. It encodes CASIKQGGGTEAFF.

This clonotype was detected a few times. The chain has TRBV4-1 and TRBJ1-2; D is ambiguous. This CDR3 spans 16 amino acids. CDR1 MGHRA and CDR2 YSYEKL come from the germline V gene. The V and J ends lost 1 base and 6 bases respectively, with 18 bases between them. CDR3 nucleotide sequence: TGCGCCAGCAGCCAAGTAGGCGCAGTCTTCGCGAATGGCTACACCTTC. Protein product: CASSQVGAVFANGYTF.

The chain combines TRBV5-1 with TRBJ2-7; 7 nucleotides line up with TRBD1. There are 17 residues in the CDR3. The junction had 11 bases not matched to a gene; V was cut back by 0 bases and J by 2 bases. Germline CDR1 and CDR2: SGHRS and YFSETQ. Written as DNA, the CDR3 is TGCGCCAGCAGCTTGGTTGCTGGTGACAGGGCCCCCTACGAGCAGTACTTC. Translation: CASSLVAGDRAPYEQYF. Together with reference TRBV5-1 and TRBJ2-7, the CDR3 gives the full variable domain: KAGVTQTPRYLIKTRGQQVTLSCSPISGHRSVSWYQQTPGQGLQFLFEYFSETQRNKGNFPGRFSGRQFSNSRSEMNVSTLELGDSALYLCASSLVAGDRAPYEQYFGPGTRLTVT.

V is TRBV27 and J is TRBJ2-1; D remains ambiguous. The CDR3 runs to 13 residues. The V gene's germline CDR1 is MNHEY and CDR2 SMNVEV (reference sequence). V gave up 3 bases and J gave up 7 bases, with 10 bases separating them. The CDR3 coding sequence is TGTGCCAGCAGTTTGCCAGTGGGGAATGAGCAGTTCTTC. This sequence encodes CASSLPVGNEQFF.

To note about this clonotype: A much larger clonotype is one base distant, so this may be a read error. J is TRBJ2-2 and V is TRBV13; maybe TRBD2 (6 bases). The germline V gene has CDR1 PRHDT and CDR2 FYEKMQ (reference sequence). V was cut by 5 bases and J by 4 bases, with 11 bases left in between. The CDR3 length is 14 residues. CDR3 nucleotides: TGTGCCAGCAGCCCGGGACTTACCACCGGGGAGCTGTTTTTT. Its translation: CASSPGLTTGELFF.

This clonotype has just a few counts. The gene calls are TRBV12-3 or TRBV12-4 and TRBJ2-3; D may match TRBD1 or TRBD2 (6 bases each). This CDR3 region has 14 residues. V was cut by 3 bases and J by 6 bases, with 13 bases left in between. The CDR3 DNA reads as TGTGCCAGCAGTTTGGGGGGCACGATGGATACGCAGTATTTT. Encoded protein: CASSLGGTMDTQYF.

The chain combines TRBV2 with TRBJ2-4, with a possible D match to TRBD2 (5 bases). The CDR3 runs 18 residues. V was pared by 3 bases and J by 2 bases, with 20 bases between. The germline CDR1 and CDR2 sequences are SNHLY and FYNNEI. The CDR3 reads CASSEASSSWRTKNIQYF. The CDR3 nucleotides read TGTGCCAGCAGTGAGGCTAGCTCAAGTTGGAGGACCAAAAACATTCAGTACTTC. The whole variable domain, filled in from reference TRBV2 and TRBJ2-4, reads EPEVTQTPSHQVTQMGQEVILRCVPISNHLYFYWYRQILGQKVEFLVSFYNNEISEKSEIFDDQFSVERPDGSNFTLKIRSTKLEDSAMYFCASSEASSSWRTKNIQYFGAGTRLSVL.